This T cell receptor beta chain was captured in a study of T cell responses to AZD1222 COVID-19 vaccine. Clones were sequenced by immunoSEQ multiplex PCR, and TCRdb holds only the in-frame ones, with some missing. The profile shows about 110,000 clones, roughly four fifths of them singletons. The sequence came from an adult in good health. This material consisted of peripheral blood, taken on day 0 of AZD1222 vaccination.

CDR3 DNA sequence: TGTGCCAGCAGTGGGGGGAAGGGACCCTACGAGCAGTACTTC. It is translated as CASSGGKGPYEQYF. The chain uses TRBV2 and TRBJ2-7; D might be TRBD1 or TRBD2, each matching 5 bases. This CDR3 is built from 14 residues. Trimming pared 4 bases from V and 2 bases from J, leaving 12 bases between. CDR1 and CDR2 (germline): SNHLY, FYNNEI.